The T cell receptor (beta chain) under discussion was sequenced for a study of blood T cell repertoires in COVID-19 (dated by TCRdb to 2018 to 2021). Notes on the research overall: Samples from collaborators originated in the United States, Italy and Spain and spanned both the acute and convalescent phases of COVID-19. The prospective study material was composed of cDNA or gDNA derived from T cells, B-cell-depleted T cells, or PBMCs. The dataset comprised deeply sampled blood TCRbeta repertoires from subjects exposed to, actively infected with, or recovered from COVID-19. The repertoires were released in a freely available public database meant as a resource for research on the immune response to SARS-CoV-2. Samples were obtained from the ongoing ImmuneRACE study (first 160 participants) and from roughly 1,300 subjects provided by 6 global collaborators. Nearly every sample came with metadata listing a de-identified subject ID, COVID-19 status, age in years and sex. HLA class I and class II types, where available, came from metadata supplied by the sample provider rather than from assay-based typing.

Whole blood was collected in K2EDTA tubes by collaborating institutions according to the institutions' own protocols. For TCRbeta analysis, collaborator samples were shipped as frozen whole blood, as isolated PBMCs, or as DNA extracted from either sample type. About this clone itself: It lacks a known antigen. Base qualities are not provided; no much larger clone lies one nucleotide away.

TCRbeta CDR3 regions were amplified from genomic DNA by means of the immunoSEQ Assay, a bias-controlled multiplex PCR. The authors' analysis ran thus. Within the assay, amplification of reference gene primers was used to estimate how many nucleated cells each sample contained. To quantify the absolute abundance of each unique TCRbeta CDR3 rearrangement, sequence reads were collapsed and filtered. Productive Simpson clonality was computed per sample as the square root of Simpson's diversity index over productive rearrangements. TCRdb obtained this table from immuneACCESS and retained in-frame rearrangements with V and J assigned. These tables miss some clones; where compared with another copy, unresolved V genes account for less than half of the shortfall, and the remainder is unexplained. The V and J calls and clone size were taken over from that table, and D and trimming were inferred from the DNA. The sample table holds over 250,000 clones, of which 70% to 90% were seen once. The top ten clones comprise 11% of the sample.

Including cysteine and phenylalanine, the CDR3 has 15 amino acids. The read is trimmed to its CDR3 DNA, 45 bases read in frame from base 1. The germline V gene provides CDR1 KGHSH and CDR2 LQKENI. Trimmed from V: 2 bases; trimmed from J: 4 bases; junction bases lacking a gene match: 2. What the authors observed across the whole study: How much clinical and demographic metadata was included differed by source and by participant, and the metadata was provided uncurated.

The clonotype originates from a woman aged 70-85 years with acute or convalescent COVID-19. The chain is encoded by TRBV18 joined to TRBJ1-4; 9 junctional bases match TRBD1. Sequencing was done on a sample of peripheral blood. The bases read TGTGCCAGCTCACCAGGGACAGGGAGTAATGAAAAACTGTTTTTT. The translation is CASSPGTGSNEKLFF.